This TCR beta chain was sequenced during a study of T cell repertoires in cytomegalovirus infection. Study overall: Matching HLA type and CMV infection were both indicated by public TCR beta signatures.

The CDR3 length is 16 residues. V lost 1 base and J 5 bases, leaving 15 bases between the germline ends. Per germline, CDR1 LNHDA and CDR2 SQIVND (reference sequence). Of note for this clonotype: Its antigen remains unknown.

MiXCR, applied by TCRdb to the reads, yields one record per CDR3 protein. The table lists more than 150,000 distinct CDR3 sequences, roughly a fifth of them singletons. Study-wide points: Ex vivo, HLA-C-restricted CMV-specific TCR beta clonotypes prevailed over the rest of the response. Totalled public TCR beta family frequency picked out people who carried CMV plus the relevant HLA.

Sequenced material: PBMCs. The TCR sequence derives from a human donor in good health (CMV status not recorded). Some clones in this sample may be carry-over from other donors' samples. This chain uses TRBV19 with TRBJ1-5, with no clear D. CDR3: CASSIGPGFEDQPQHF. The DNA for the CDR3 is TGTGCCAGTAGTATAGGCCCGGGGTTTGAGGATCAGCCCCAGCATTTT.